This T cell receptor beta chain was sequenced during a study of CD8 T cells in ankylosing spondylitis. General study points: Apparently characteristic of ankylosing spondylitis blood was a TCR beta motif (under ten highly homologous variants).

From the 5' RACE reads, TCRdb called clonotypes with MiXCR, one entry per CDR3 protein. The repertoire has approximately 140,000 distinct CDR3 sequences, about 15% of them found once; the top ten carry 33%. In germline, CDR1 is SQVTM, CDR2 ANQGSEA. Trimming left V 5 bases short and J 4 bases short, with 21 bases between. This CDR3 is 16 amino acids long. This clonotype was recorded many times. Antigen: not known. The material sequenced was blood, either unsorted or a sorted T cell fraction (not recorded which). The gene calls are TRBV29-1 and TRBJ2-1; D perhaps matches TRBD2 (7 bases). This clonotype was obtained from a male donor with ankylosing spondylitis. DNA of the CDR3: TGCAGCGTTCTAGGATCGGGGGGCGCGGCTTACAATGAGCAGTTCTTC. It specifies CSVLGSGGAAYNEQFF.